This T cell receptor (beta chain) was recorded in a study of breast tumors, draining lymph nodes, adjacent tissues. Germline assignment: CDR1 SGDLS and CDR2 YYNGEE. The CDR3 length is 14 residues. This clonotype occurred a few times. Antigen specificity is unknown. A much larger clone differs by one base, so this may be a read error. Study-level results: Compared with basal-like, luminal-like tumors shared significantly more repertoire with nontumor tissue. That most tumor T cells come from lymph nodes remained unproven.

TCRdb processed the multiplex PCR reads anew with MiXCR; each CDR3 protein has one entry. Here the sample spans hundreds of thousands of distinct CDR3 sequences, approximately 30% being singletons. Axillary draining lymph nodes of breast cancer patients supplied the node samples. The sequenced sample consisted of axillary lymph node tissue. This rearrangement joins TRBV9 to TRBJ2-7, with 7 positions matching TRBD1. The sequence was collected from a female donor with breast cancer. Some clones in this sample may be carry-over from other donors' samples. The CDR3 is CASSGAGGTYEQSF. The CDR3 DNA is TGTGCCAGCAGTGGTGCAGGGGGAACCTACGAGCAGTCCTTC.